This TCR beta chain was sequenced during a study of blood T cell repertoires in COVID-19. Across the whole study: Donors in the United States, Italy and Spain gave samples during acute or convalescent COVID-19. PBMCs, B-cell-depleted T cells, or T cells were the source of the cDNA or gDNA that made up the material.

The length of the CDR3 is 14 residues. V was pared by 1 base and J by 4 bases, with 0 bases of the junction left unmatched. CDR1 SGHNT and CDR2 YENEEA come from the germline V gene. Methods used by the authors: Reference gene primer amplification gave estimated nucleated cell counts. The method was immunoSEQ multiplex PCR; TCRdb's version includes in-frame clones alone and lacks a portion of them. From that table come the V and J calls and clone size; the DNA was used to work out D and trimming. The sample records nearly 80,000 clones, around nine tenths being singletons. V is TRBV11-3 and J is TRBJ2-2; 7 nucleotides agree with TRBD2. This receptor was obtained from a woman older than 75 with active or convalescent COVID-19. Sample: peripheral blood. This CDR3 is CASSLGGGTGELFF. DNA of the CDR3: TGTGCCAGCAGCTTAGGCGGGGGCACCGGGGAGCTGTTTTTT.